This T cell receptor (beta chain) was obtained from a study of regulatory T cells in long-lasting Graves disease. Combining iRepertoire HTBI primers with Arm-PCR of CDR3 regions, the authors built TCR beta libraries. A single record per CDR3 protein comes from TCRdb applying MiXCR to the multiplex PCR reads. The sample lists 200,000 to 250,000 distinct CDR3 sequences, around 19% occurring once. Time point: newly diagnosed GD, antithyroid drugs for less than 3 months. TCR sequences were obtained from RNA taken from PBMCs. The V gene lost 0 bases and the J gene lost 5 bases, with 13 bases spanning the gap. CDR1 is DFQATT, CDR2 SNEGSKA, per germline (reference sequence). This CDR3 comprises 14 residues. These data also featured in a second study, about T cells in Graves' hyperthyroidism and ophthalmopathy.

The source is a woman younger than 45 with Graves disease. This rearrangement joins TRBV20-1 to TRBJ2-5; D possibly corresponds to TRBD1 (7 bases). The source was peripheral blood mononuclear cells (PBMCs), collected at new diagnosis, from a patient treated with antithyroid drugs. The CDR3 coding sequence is TGCAGTGCTAGAGATGCCGCAGGGGGGGAGACCCAGTACTTC. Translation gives CSARDAAGGETQYF.